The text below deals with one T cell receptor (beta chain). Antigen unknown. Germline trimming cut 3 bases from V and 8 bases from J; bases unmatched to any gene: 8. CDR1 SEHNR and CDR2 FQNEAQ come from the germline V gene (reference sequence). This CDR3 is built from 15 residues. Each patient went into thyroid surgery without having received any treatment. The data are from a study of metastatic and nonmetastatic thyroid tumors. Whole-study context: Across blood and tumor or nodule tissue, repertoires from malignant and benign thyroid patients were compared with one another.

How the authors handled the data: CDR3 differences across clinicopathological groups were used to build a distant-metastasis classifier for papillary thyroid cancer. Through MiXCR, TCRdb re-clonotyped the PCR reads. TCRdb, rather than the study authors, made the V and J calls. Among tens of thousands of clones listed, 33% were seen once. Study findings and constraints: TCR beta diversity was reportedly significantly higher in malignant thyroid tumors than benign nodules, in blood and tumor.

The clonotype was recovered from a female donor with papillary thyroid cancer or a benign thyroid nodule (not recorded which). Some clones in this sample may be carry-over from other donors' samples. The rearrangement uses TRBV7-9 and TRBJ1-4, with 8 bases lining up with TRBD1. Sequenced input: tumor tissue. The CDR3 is CASSLGGTGWEKLFF. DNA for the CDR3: TGTGCCAGCAGCTTGGGAGGGACAGGCTGGGAAAAACTGTTTTTT.